Below, 28 T cell receptor beta chains from the same sample are listed, as sequenced in a study of T cell responses to AZD1222 COVID-19 vaccine. The assay was immunoSEQ multiplex PCR, and TCRdb's table has in-frame clones only and misses some. Here the sample spans under 300,000 clones, 85% to 95% being singletons. This specimen consisted of peripheral blood, obtained on day 0 of AZD1222 vaccination. The receptors shown here come from an adult in good health.

The rearrangement joins TRBV24-1 to TRBJ2-1; D not certain. Germline loops: CDR1 KGHDR, CDR2 SFDVKD. The CDR3 sequence is 12 residues long. The V end was cut by 4 bases, the J end by 6 bases, with 6 bases between. The CDR3 region is CATSDRSNEQFF. CDR3 in DNA: TGTGCCACCAGTGACCGTTCCAATGAGCAGTTCTTC.

V usage is TRBV2 and J usage is TRBJ1-1; the D gene is possibly TRBD1 (5 bases). V was cut by 5 bases and J by 2 bases, with 9 bases left in between. CDR1 is SNHLY and CDR2 is FYNNEI in the germline V gene. This CDR3 has 13 residues. The CDR3 loop is CASSRQPNTEAFF. CDR3 sequence (DNA): TGTGCCAGCAGTCGACAGCCTAACACTGAAGCTTTCTTT.

The V call is TRBV24-1, the J call TRBJ2-2; D call uncertain. This CDR3 has 14 residues. The V gene lost 7 bases and the J gene lost 4 bases, with 12 bases spanning the gap. Per germline, CDR1 KGHDR and CDR2 SFDVKD. CDR3 in amino acids: CATSSDGFTGELFF. CDR3 coding DNA: TGTGCCACCAGCTCGGATGGCTTCACCGGGGAGCTGTTTTTT.

The gene calls are TRBV3-1 (or the pseudogene TRBV3-2) and TRBJ2-3; D is ambiguous. Per the germline V gene, CDR1 is LGHDT and CDR2 is YNNKEL (reference sequence). Trimming removed 1 base from V and 3 bases from J, with 2 bases in between. The CDR3 sequence is 12 residues long. The CDR3 DNA is TGTGCCAGCAGCCAAGTTACAGATACGCAGTATTTT. This codes for CASSQVTDTQYF.

Comment on this clone: The same CDR3 can be traced to other DNA sequences in this sample. This chain uses TRBV3-1 (or the pseudogene TRBV3-2) with TRBJ2-7, with D possibly called TRBD1 or TRBD2 (6 bases each). The CDR3 extends over 12 amino acids. The V end was cut by 0 bases, the J end by 7 bases, with 7 bases between. Germline-derived CDR1 and CDR2 are LGHDT and YNNKEL (reference sequence). The CDR3 spells CASSQEGGEQYF. For the CDR3, the DNA is TGTGCCAGCAGCCAAGAAGGGGGGGAGCAGTACTTC.

The chain combines TRBV12-3 or TRBV12-4 with TRBJ2-1; TRBD2 matches at 8 bases. The CDR3 has 13 amino acids. J gave up 7 bases and V 7 bases, and 6 bases lay outside the gene matches. The CDR3 is CASNPSGLNEQFF. As DNA, the CDR3 is TGTGCCAGCAATCCTAGCGGGCTGAATGAGCAGTTCTTC.

The chain couples TRBV9 to TRBJ1-1; D ambiguous. CDR3 length: 14 amino acids. Deletions cut 0 bases from V and 6 bases from J, with 12 bases between. Germline V lookup: CDR1 SGDLS, CDR2 YYNGEE. CDR3 coding DNA: TGTGCCAGCAGCGTAGATCCGGGGAGGGCTGAAGCTTTCTTT. It yields the protein CASSVDPGRAEAFF.

The chain couples TRBV5-1 to TRBJ2-3; 7 positions match TRBD1. Trimming cost V 3 bases and J 3 bases; bases outside gene matches: 1. Germline values: CDR1 SGHRS, CDR2 YFSETQ. CDR3 length: 13 residues. This chain's CDR3 is CASSSTGTDTQYF. In DNA form, the CDR3 reads TGCGCCAGCAGCTCGACAGGGACAGATACGCAGTATTTT.

The J gene is TRBJ1-6, the V gene TRBV3-1 (or the pseudogene TRBV3-2), with unresolved D. CDR3 length: 15 residues. V dropped 0 bases and J dropped 8 bases, with 11 bases sitting between them. CDR1 is LGHDT and CDR2 is YNNKEL in the germline V gene (reference sequence). The CDR3 loop reads CASSQDLGRDSPLHF. Written as DNA, the CDR3 is TGTGCCAGCAGCCAAGATTTGGGAAGGGATTCACCCCTCCACTTT.

The chain links TRBV7-9 to TRBJ1-3; TRBD1 might be the D (5 bases). V shed 7 bases and J shed 0 bases, with 16 bases lying between them. Looked up from germline, CDR1 is SEHNR and CDR2 is FQNEAQ (reference sequence). The CDR3 consists of 16 residues. The CDR3 nucleotides read TGTGCCAGCACCCCAGGGTATCAACTCTCTGGAAACACCATATATTTT. Translating it yields CASTPGYQLSGNTIYF.

This sequence joins TRBV7-3 and TRBJ2-7, with a possible D match to TRBD2 (6 bases). This CDR3 spans 13 amino acids. CDR1 and CDR2 from the germline V gene are SGHTA and FQGTGA. Trimming shortened V by 3 bases and J by 7 bases, and 13 bases separated the two germline ends. CDR3 in amino acids: CASSFGSEGEQYF. CDR3 nucleotides: TGTGCCAGCAGCTTCGGGAGTGAAGGGGAGCAGTACTTC.

The J gene is TRBJ1-1, the V gene TRBV29-1; possible D gene TRBD1, 5 bases. Germline CDR1 is SQVTM and CDR2 is ANQGSEA. The CDR3 is made up of 14 amino acids. V lost 2 bases and J 0 bases, leaving 10 bases between the germline ends. CDR3 sequence (DNA): TGCAGCGTTGAAAGGGGAGGAATGAACACTGAAGCTTTCTTT. It specifies CSVERGGMNTEAFF.

The rearrangement joins TRBV19 to TRBJ1-5; no clear D gene. Germline V CDR1 and CDR2: LNHDA, SQIVND (reference sequence). The V end was cut by 6 bases, the J end by 2 bases, with 11 bases between. The length of the CDR3 is 14 residues. The CDR3 DNA reads TGTGCCAGTAGCAAGGGATGGGGCAATCAGCCCCAGCATTTT. Its protein is CASSKGWGNQPQHF.

This chain uses TRBV24-1 with TRBJ2-1; D not certain. The V and J ends lost 9 bases and 2 bases respectively, with 10 bases between them. The CDR3 length is 13 residues. Germline CDR1 reads KGHDR; CDR2 reads SFDVKD. In DNA form, the CDR3 reads TGTGCCACCTCGGGCGGAGCCTACAATGAGCAGTTCTTC. This codes for CATSGGAYNEQFF.

The sample holds a few counts of this clone. The chain links TRBV9 to TRBJ2-1, with D tentatively TRBD2 (5 bases). CDR3 size: 16 residues. Trimming removed 4 bases at V and 0 bases at J, with 14 bases between. Germline V lookup: CDR1 SGDLS, CDR2 YYNGEE. For the CDR3, the DNA is TGTGCCAGCAGCCCCGGGATCCTGAGCTCCTACAATGAGCAGTTCTTC. This translates into CASSPGILSSYNEQFF.

The chain couples TRBV28 to TRBJ2-7, with D unclear. Germline V gene data show CDR1 as MDHEN and CDR2 as SYDVKM. V lost 5 bases, J lost 0 bases, and 11 bases lay in between. This CDR3 is 14 amino acids long. In nucleotides, the CDR3 is TGTGCCAGCAGTACTCCCGGGTCCTCCTACGAGCAGTACTTC. Translation: CASSTPGSSYEQYF.

The genes are TRBV21-1 and TRBJ2-6; the D call in the table, TRBD2, was not verified against the DNA. TRBV21-1 constitutes a pseudogene. The CDR3 covers 16 residues. CDR3 nucleotide sequence: TGTGCCAGCAAGGACTTAGGGCCCACTGGGGCCAACGTCCTGACTTTC. Its translation: CASKDLGPTGANVLTF.

This clone occurred once. The chain recombines TRBV3-1 (or the pseudogene TRBV3-2) with TRBJ1-4; TRBD1 aligns across 9 bases. V trimming: 5 bases; J trimming: 4 bases; junction bases outside the gene matches: 2. The CDR3 contains 14 residues. From germline, CDR1 is LGHDT and CDR2 YNNKEL (reference sequence). As DNA, the CDR3 is TGTGCCAGCAGCTGGACAGGGGTTAATGAAAAACTGTTTTTT. It encodes CASSWTGVNEKLFF.

This chain links TRBV19 with TRBJ1-5; tentatively, D is TRBD1 (6 bases). CDR1 and CDR2 (germline): LNHDA, SQIVND (reference sequence). Trimming removed 6 bases from V and 3 bases from J, with 9 bases in between. The CDR3 extends over 13 amino acids. This CDR3 is CASRRQDNQPQHF. The CDR3 DNA follows: TGTGCCAGTAGGAGACAGGACAATCAGCCCCAGCATTTT.

The rearrangement joins TRBV6-4 to TRBJ2-3, with 9 bases matching TRBD2. This CDR3 spans 15 amino acids. The V gene's germline CDR1 is MRHNA and CDR2 SNTAGT. V lost 3 bases, J lost 5 bases, and 6 bases stayed unmatched. CDR3 region: CASSEGAGGKDTQYF. The CDR3 coding sequence is TGTGCCAGCAGTGAAGGAGCGGGAGGAAAAGATACGCAGTATTTT.

The rearrangement joins TRBV2 to TRBJ1-4; D unclear. The germline V and J ends were trimmed by 8 bases and 4 bases, with 17 bases remaining between them. Germline CDR1 and CDR2: SNHLY and FYNNEI. This CDR3 is 15 amino acids long. DNA of the CDR3: TGTGCCAGCGGGCCGGAGGAGGCCGTTAATGAAAAACTGTTTTTT. Protein product: CASGPEEAVNEKLFF.

The V and J genes are TRBV7-2 and TRBJ2-7; D perhaps matches TRBD2 (6 bases). V lost 1 base and J lost 2, with 12 bases in between. The CDR3 loop spans 15 amino acids. Germline CDR1 reads SGHTA; CDR2 reads FQGNSA. CDR3: CASSLEAGSTYEQYF. Written as DNA, the CDR3 is TGTGCCAGCAGCTTAGAAGCCGGGAGTACCTACGAGCAGTACTTC.

This clone was observed a single time. This chain connects TRBV7-6 to TRBJ2-5; no definite D call. V was pared by 3 bases and J by 1 base, with 18 bases between. Germline V gene sequence: CDR1 SGHVS, CDR2 FNYEAQ. This CDR3 spans 17 amino acids. CDR3 residues: CASSLSSIVPRQETQYF. CDR3 sequence (DNA): TGTGCCAGCAGCTTGAGTAGCATTGTGCCCCGCCAAGAGACCCAGTACTTC.

J is TRBJ1-5 and V is TRBV24-1, with D perhaps TRBD1 (5 bases). V gave up 7 bases and J gave up 4 bases, with 25 bases separating them. The CDR3 length is 18 residues. Germline V gives CDR1 KGHDR, CDR2 SFDVKD. CDR3 region: CATRPDDRPPSGNQPQHF. CDR3 nucleotides: TGTGCCACCAGACCCGATGATCGGCCCCCCTCAGGGAATCAGCCCCAGCATTTT.

V gene TRBV18 combines with J gene TRBJ1-3; D unresolved. This CDR3 region has 14 residues. Trimming stripped 3 bases from V and 0 bases from J, with 6 bases between. Germline CDR1 is KGHSH and CDR2 is LQKENI. The CDR3 DNA reads TGTGCCAGCTCACCCCAGGACTCTGGAAACACCATATATTTT. Translated: CASSPQDSGNTIYF.

CDR3 region: CASSMGQGPGNTIYF. The CDR3 nucleotides are TGTGCCAGTAGTATGGGACAGGGCCCTGGAAACACCATATATTTT. V usage is TRBV19 and J usage is TRBJ1-3, with TRBD1 matching over 9 bases. CDR3 size: 15 residues. With V trimmed by 3 bases and J by 2 bases, 2 bases remained unmatched. From germline, CDR1 is LNHDA and CDR2 SQIVND (reference sequence).

The rearrangement uses TRBV28 and TRBJ1-1; D ambiguous. V lost 2 bases and J 6 bases, leaving 16 bases between the germline ends. There are 15 residues in the CDR3. CDR1 and CDR2 from the germline V gene are MDHEN and SYDVKM. The CDR3 nucleotides are TGTGCCAGCAGTTTACTTCCGGGGTCCAGCGCTGAAGCTTTCTTT. Translated: CASSLLPGSSAEAFF.

V gene TRBV27 combines with J gene TRBJ1-1; maybe TRBD1 (5 bases). The CDR3 covers 13 residues. Germline CDR1 MNHEY, CDR2 SMNVEV (reference sequence). V was pared by 4 bases and J by 0 bases, with 6 bases between. CDR3 DNA: TGTGCCAGCAGTTACAGGATGAACACTGAAGCTTTCTTT. This translates into CASSYRMNTEAFF.